This record concerns one T cell receptor (beta chain) sequence. The antigen is undetermined. PCR used 60 Vbeta primers and 13 Jbeta primers. The data were produced by immunoSEQ multiplex PCR, yet TCRdb's version contains in-frame clones alone and is incomplete. The sample holds some 150,000 clones, approximately 78% seen once. The data derive from a study of cytomegalovirus exposure and HLA in healthy donors. Study results and caveats: Researchers reportedly found TCR beta sequences accurately predicted most subjects' HLA-A and HLA-B alleles. In vitro testing confirmed a few CMV-associated chains as specific for CMV antigens.

These donors counted as nominally healthy when sampled, but unrecorded immune exposures were likely. This CDR3 region has 13 residues. The germline V and J ends were trimmed by 5 bases and 1 base, with 9 bases remaining between them. Germline assignment: CDR1 SGHAT and CDR2 FQNNGV. The sample taken for sequencing was PBMCs. The sequence was obtained from a man aged 35-49 years in good health and CMV-seropositive. The chain recombines TRBV11-2 with TRBJ2-7; D uncertain. For the CDR3, the DNA is TGTGCCAGCAGCCCTGTACAGTCCTACGAGCAGTACTTC. Amino acid sequence: CASSPVQSYEQYF.